A single sample gave rise to the 12 T cell receptor beta chains below, sequenced in a study of beta chain features in type 1 diabetes. The investigators reverse transcribed all of the isolated RNA, so they sequenced expressed TCRB transcripts. Method: immunoSEQ multiplex PCR; TCRdb's copy keeps in-frame clones and lacks some. The sample records more than 350,000 clones, over 9.5% being singletons. Sequencing was performed on naive CD4+ T cells from blood. The receptors were gathered from a woman aged 18-35 years in good health.

This clone was seen just once. The CDR3, as DNA: TGTGCCAGCAGCCCCTTAGGGGATCAGCCCCAGCATTTT. As protein: CASSPLGDQPQHF. V gene TRBV7-6 combines with J gene TRBJ1-5; a weak D match, TRBD1 (5 bases). Trimming removed 5 bases from V and 5 bases from J, with 10 bases in between. The length of the CDR3 is 13 residues. In germline, CDR1 is SGHVS, CDR2 FNYEAQ.

The chain joins TRBV2 to TRBJ2-1; TRBD2 matches 8 bases. Germline V gene data show CDR1 as SNHLY and CDR2 as FYNNEI. V lost 2 bases to trimming and J lost 4 bases; unmatched junction nucleotides: 4. The CDR3 extends over 15 amino acids. This chain's CDR3 is CASSELSSGYNEQFF. In nucleotides, the CDR3 is TGTGCCAGCAGTGAATTGTCTAGCGGGTACAATGAGCAGTTCTTC. Drawing the rest from reference TRBV2 and TRBJ2-1, the complete variable domain is EPEVTQTPSHQVTQMGQEVILRCVPISNHLYFYWYRQILGQKVEFLVSFYNNEISEKSEIFDDQFSVERPDGSNFTLKIRSTKLEDSAMYFCASSELSSGYNEQFFGPGTRLTVL.

This clone was counted only a few times. The rearrangement joins TRBV7-9 to TRBJ2-2; D unresolved. V was pared by 7 bases and J by 2 bases, with 5 bases between. This CDR3 has 12 amino acids. In germline, CDR1 is SEHNR, CDR2 FQNEAQ (reference sequence). The CDR3 region has the DNA TGTGCCAGCACCCGAAACACCGGGGAGCTGTTTTTT. Its translation is CASTRNTGELFF.

Only a few counts were recorded for this clone. The rearrangement links TRBV28 to TRBJ2-3; no reliable D call. This CDR3 is 14 amino acids long. Germline CDR1 MDHEN, CDR2 SYDVKM. V lost 5 bases and J lost 2, with 11 bases in between. CDR3: CASSTLPATDTQYF. For the CDR3, the DNA is TGTGCCAGCAGTACCCTACCAGCCACAGATACGCAGTATTTT.

CDR3 sequence reads: CASSQEGVSNQPQHF. Here the CDR3 DNA reads TGCGCCAGCAGTCAAGAGGGCGTGAGCAATCAGCCCCAGCATTTT. V and J are TRBV23-1 and TRBJ1-5; D is ambiguous. TRBV23-1 has ORF status, its function being uncertain. There are 15 residues in the CDR3. Between the trimmed V and J ends, which lost 2 bases and 1 base, there was a span of 9 bases.

This clone was observed a handful of times. The V call is TRBV2, the J call TRBJ1-1, with D possibly matching TRBD1 (6 bases). Per germline, CDR1 SNHLY and CDR2 FYNNEI. Deletions cut 7 bases from V and 0 bases from J, with 12 bases between. This CDR3 has 14 amino acids. The CDR3 region has the DNA TGTGCCAGCACTCCGGGACAAATGAACACTGAAGCTTTCTTT. The encoded protein is CASTPGQMNTEAFF.

The table lists this clone with a few counts. The rearrangement joins TRBV28 to TRBJ2-5; no clear D gene. In germline, CDR1 is MDHEN, CDR2 SYDVKM. Deletions cut 3 bases from V and 5 bases from J, with 16 bases between. The CDR3 totals 15 residues. The DNA of the CDR3 is TGTGCCAGCAGTTTGGCAGGCCATTCAACGGAGACCCAGTACTTC. Encoded protein: CASSLAGHSTETQYF.

In its sample, this clone was seen a few times. The chain is built from TRBV4-3 and TRBJ2-7; D is ambiguous. V dropped 1 base and J dropped 2 bases, with 12 bases sitting between them. This CDR3 region has 15 residues. Germline loops: CDR1 LGHNA, CDR2 YSLEER. The chain's CDR3 is CASSQVMWQPYEQYF. The CDR3, as DNA: TGCGCCAGCAGCCAAGTAATGTGGCAGCCCTACGAGCAGTACTTC.

This clone has only a few counts. V is TRBV9 and J is TRBJ2-5; D perhaps matches TRBD1 (6 bases). The length of the CDR3 is 17 residues. Trimming stripped 1 base from V and 1 base from J, with 17 bases between. Germline CDR1 and CDR2: SGDLS and YYNGEE. CDR3 DNA sequence: TGTGCCAGCAGCGTATCCCCCCCTGGGGGCGGCCAAGAGACCCAGTACTTC. Its translation is CASSVSPPGGGQETQYF.

This clone showed up just a few times. The V and J genes are TRBV30 and TRBJ2-7; perhaps TRBD1 as D (5 bases). Trimming removed 1 base at V and 5 bases at J, with 15 bases between. CDR3 length: 14 amino acids. CDR1 GTSNPN and CDR2 SVGIG come from the germline V gene (reference sequence). The CDR3 is CAWSDLQGDHEQYF. CDR3 coding DNA: TGTGCCTGGAGTGATCTGCAGGGCGACCACGAGCAGTACTTC.

This clone was recorded a few times. The chain links TRBV7-9 to TRBJ2-5; D may match TRBD1 or TRBD2 (5 bases each). The CDR3 has 14 amino acids. Germline V gene lookup returns CDR1 SEHNR and CDR2 FQNEAQ (reference sequence). Trimming left V 3 bases short and J 5 bases short, with 13 bases between. CDR3: CASSFSWGGETQYF. CDR3 in DNA: TGTGCCAGCAGCTTCAGTTGGGGCGGGGAGACCCAGTACTTC. Supplemented by reference TRBV7-9 and TRBJ2-5, the full variable domain reads DTGVSQNPRHKITKRGQNVTFRCDPISEHNRLYWYRQTLGQGPEFLTYFQNEAQLEKSRLLSDRFSAERPKGSFSTLEIQRTEQGDSAMYLCASSFSWGGETQYFGPGTRLLVL.

The chain recombines TRBV5-8 with TRBJ2-7; 9 bases match TRBD1. The ends lost 2 bases at V and 5 bases at J; junction bases unmatched: 8. Germline values: CDR1 SGHTS, CDR2 YDEGEE. The CDR3 runs to 15 residues. The CDR3 DNA reads as TGTGCCAGCAGCTTCCGCCGGGACAGGGTCCACGAGCAGTACTTC. Residues: CASSFRRDRVHEQYF.